These 17 T cell receptor beta chains originate from one sample sequenced in a study of blood T cell repertoires in COVID-19. The assay was immunoSEQ multiplex PCR, and TCRdb's table has in-frame clones only and misses some. This sample has just under 85,000 clones, with more than 75% found just once. Sample: peripheral blood. The origin of the receptors is an elderly man with active or convalescent COVID-19.

This clone was seen more than once but under ten times. The rearrangement uses TRBV6-6 and TRBJ1-5, with no clear D. This CDR3 region has 16 residues. Trimming pared 0 bases from V and 0 bases from J, leaving 9 bases between. The V gene's germline CDR1 is MNHNY and CDR2 SVGAGI (reference sequence). The chain's CDR3 is CASSYSLRNSNQPQHF. As DNA, the CDR3 is TGTGCCAGCAGTTACTCTTTGAGGAATAGCAATCAGCCCCAGCATTTT.

The gene calls are TRBV14 and TRBJ1-1; D ambiguous. The CDR3 contains 16 residues. The V gene lost 3 bases and the J gene lost 0 bases, with 14 bases spanning the gap. The germline V gene encodes CDR1 SGHDN and CDR2 FVKESK. CDR3 bases: TGTGCCAGCAGCCATTGGCTTGTTGCTCTGAACACTGAAGCTTTCTTT. Its translation is CASSHWLVALNTEAFF.

The rearrangement uses TRBV6-1 and TRBJ2-5, with 8 bases matching TRBD1. After removal of 2 bases from V and 9 bases from J, the junction contained 11 bases not matched to a gene. This CDR3 is built from 15 residues. Looked up from germline, CDR1 is MNHNS and CDR2 is SASEGT. CDR3 nucleotide sequence: TGTGCCAGCAGTGAATCCGGACAGGGAGTTTTCGCCCAGTACTTC. Translating gives CASSESGQGVFAQYF.

This clone has only a few counts. The rearrangement links TRBV2 to TRBJ2-1; a weak D match, TRBD1 (5 bases). CDR3 size: 17 residues. Germline-derived CDR1 and CDR2 are SNHLY and FYNNEI. The V end was cut by 2 bases, the J end by 0 bases, with 14 bases between. The DNA for the CDR3 is TGTGCCAGCAGTGAAATAGGCAGGGCGAGCTCCTACAATGAGCAGTTCTTC. As protein: CASSEIGRASSYNEQFF.

The chain combines TRBV7-6 with TRBJ1-4; 9 positions match TRBD1. The V segment lost 5 bases and the J segment 12 bases; nucleotides outside the gene matches: 19. The CDR3 totals 17 residues. CDR1 is SGHVS and CDR2 is FNYEAQ in the germline V gene. CDR3 sequence: CASSPRSSQGANGELFF. Here the CDR3 DNA reads TGTGCCAGCAGCCCTAGATCCTCACAGGGGGCAAATGGAGAACTGTTTTTT.

This clone was observed once. DNA of the CDR3: TGTGCCAGCAGCCCCTCCCTTGCCTTTGCGTTTGAGACCCAGTACTTC. Protein sequence: CASSPSLAFAFETQYF. The chain is built from TRBV11-2 and TRBJ2-5; D is ambiguous. Trimming pared 5 bases from V and 5 bases from J, leaving 21 bases between. The CDR3 contains 16 residues. Germline V gene sequence: CDR1 SGHAT, CDR2 FQNNGV.

The CDR3 DNA is TGCGCCAGCAGCTTGTTATCAGTCGGGGGGCTGGATACGCAGTATTTT. This gives the protein CASSLLSVGGLDTQYF. V and J are TRBV5-1 and TRBJ2-3, with a possible D match to TRBD2 (7 bases). Germline V gene data show CDR1 as SGHRS and CDR2 as YFSETQ. This CDR3 is 16 amino acids long. V lost 1 base and J 6 bases, leaving 18 bases between the germline ends. Looking up the rest from reference TRBV5-1 and TRBJ2-3 gives the full variable domain: KAGVTQTPRYLIKTRGQQVTLSCSPISGHRSVSWYQQTPGQGLQFLFEYFSETQRNKGNFPGRFSGRQFSNSRSEMNVSTLELGDSALYLCASSLLSVGGLDTQYFGPGTRLTVL.

The gene calls are TRBV15 and TRBJ1-2, with D possibly being TRBD1 (5 bases). Germline CDR1 and CDR2: LNHNV and YYDKDF (reference sequence). Between the trimmed V and J ends, which lost 0 bases and 8 bases, there was a span of 16 bases. The CDR3 is made up of 15 amino acids. The CDR3 protein is CATSRERTPDRGYTF. The CDR3 DNA follows: TGTGCCACCAGCAGAGAGAGGACACCGGATCGGGGCTACACCTTC.

The gene calls are TRBV5-1 and TRBJ2-2, with D unclear. Looked up from germline, CDR1 is SGHRS and CDR2 is YFSETQ. This CDR3 has 15 amino acids. V lost 4 bases, J lost 0 bases, and 10 bases lay in between. The CDR3 loop is CASSEQNANTGELFF. The CDR3 DNA sequence: TGCGCCAGCAGCGAACAGAACGCGAACACCGGGGAGCTGTTTTTT.

This sequence joins TRBV5-6 and TRBJ1-2; D not resolved. V shed 5 bases and J shed 8 bases, with 19 bases lying between them. This CDR3 spans 14 amino acids. Germline loops: CDR1 SGHDT, CDR2 YYEEEE. The CDR3 is CASRLTGSSEGYTF. CDR3 bases: TGTGCCAGCAGGTTAACGGGGTCTAGTGAGGGCTACACCTTC.

The chain employs TRBV6-2 or TRBV6-3 and TRBJ1-1; D uncertain. Germline V gives CDR1 MNHEY, CDR2 SVGEGT. The V end lost 2 bases, the J end lost 0 bases, and 10 bases lay between the germline ends. The CDR3 length is 15 residues. This chain's CDR3 is CASSYHGSLNTEAFF. CDR3 bases: TGTGCCAGCAGTTACCATGGCAGTTTGAACACTGAAGCTTTCTTT.

V is TRBV30 and J is TRBJ2-2; maybe TRBD2 (6 bases). This CDR3 has 16 residues. Germline values: CDR1 GTSNPN, CDR2 SVGIG (reference sequence). V was trimmed by 0 bases and J by 2 bases, leaving 13 bases between them. This CDR3 reads CAWSVRGSGNTGELFF. CDR3 bases: TGTGCCTGGAGTGTACGGGGTAGCGGAAACACCGGGGAGCTGTTTTTT.

The J gene is TRBJ2-3, the V gene TRBV19, with 8 positions matching TRBD1. Germline V gene sequence: CDR1 LNHDA, CDR2 SQIVND (reference sequence). Germline trimming cut 3 bases from V and 1 base from J; bases unmatched to any gene: 0. CDR3 length equals 14 residues. The CDR3, as DNA: TGTGCCAGTAGTATGGGACAGGGCACAGATACGCAGTATTTT. Its translation: CASSMGQGTDTQYF.

The CDR3 here is CASSLDRTTNEKLFF. Here the CDR3 DNA reads TGTGCCAGCAGTCTTGACAGAACAACTAATGAAAAACTGTTTTTT. The chain carries TRBV6-6 and TRBJ1-4, with D perhaps TRBD1 (5 bases). CDR1 and CDR2 from the germline V gene are MNHNY and SVGAGI (reference sequence). V gave up 5 bases and J gave up 0 bases, with 10 bases separating them. The CDR3 is made up of 15 amino acids.

The genes are TRBV10-1 and TRBJ2-7; weak D call: TRBD2 (6 bases). V lost 4 bases and J lost 6, with 16 bases in between. Germline V gene data show CDR1 as WNHNN and CDR2 as SYGVQD (reference sequence). This CDR3 has 14 residues. The DNA of the CDR3 is TGCGCCAGCAGTGTGGTGCGGGGTAGTCGCGAGCAGTACGTC. Translation gives CASSVVRGSREQYV.

V and J are TRBV3-1 (or the pseudogene TRBV3-2) and TRBJ2-1; 10 nucleotides agree with TRBD2. The CDR3 sequence is 15 residues long. Per germline, CDR1 LGHDT and CDR2 YNNKEL (reference sequence). V dropped 6 bases and J dropped 4; count of bases not matched to a gene: 6. The CDR3 region has the DNA TGTGCCAGCAGACCTAGCGGGAGAAGGTACAATGAGCAGTTCTTC. Amino acid sequence: CASRPSGRRYNEQFF.

The V call is TRBV4-1, the J call TRBJ2-6, with 11 bases lining up with TRBD1. V lost 1 base, J lost 4 bases, and 6 bases stayed unmatched. The length of the CDR3 is 18 residues. The germline CDR1 and CDR2 sequences are MGHRA and YSYEKL. The CDR3 sequence is CASSQGGQGASGANVLTF. The CDR3 nucleotides read TGCGCCAGCAGCCAAGGAGGACAGGGGGCATCAGGGGCCAACGTCCTGACTTTC.